A single sample gave rise to the 13 T cell receptor beta chains below, sequenced in a study of CD8 T cells in Susac syndrome. Random hexamers were used to reverse transcribe an amount of roughly 0.5 to 1 ug RNA. Each CDR3 protein gets one entry after TCRdb re-called the immunoSEQ multiplex PCR reads with MiXCR. Found here are a few hundred thousand distinct CDR3 sequences, roughly 96% of them singletons; the top ten hold about 0.088%. Input material: CD4+ T cells from PBMCs. The receptors were sampled from a human donor with multiple sclerosis.

J is TRBJ2-5 and V is TRBV2; a weak D match, TRBD1 (5 bases). This CDR3 comprises 14 residues. In germline, CDR1 is SNHLY, CDR2 FYNNEI. V was trimmed by 10 bases and J by 7 bases, leaving 22 bases between them. DNA for the CDR3: TGTGCCACCTCCCTTGATGGGGCAGGTGGGACCCAGTACTTC. It is translated as CATSLDGAGGTQYF. Full variable domain (rest looked up from reference TRBV2 and TRBJ2-5): EPEVTQTPSHQVTQMGQEVILRCVPISNHLYFYWYRQILGQKVEFLVSFYNNEISEKSEIFDDQFSVERPDGSNFTLKIRSTKLEDSAMYFCATSLDGAGGTQYFGPGTRLLVL.

This sequence joins TRBV20-1 and TRBJ1-5; D call uncertain. There are 12 residues in the CDR3. Trimming removed 2 bases from V and 8 bases from J, with 10 bases in between. Germline CDR1 is DFQATT and CDR2 is SNEGSKA (reference sequence). CDR3 sequence reads: CSARFRVEPQHF. DNA for the CDR3: TGCAGTGCTAGATTTCGGGTTGAGCCCCAGCATTTT.

This chain connects TRBV28 to TRBJ2-3, with TRBD2 identical over 12 bases. This CDR3 has 17 residues. Germline V lookup: CDR1 MDHEN, CDR2 SYDVKM. The J segment lost 2 bases and the V segment lost 6 bases, leaving 9 bases of the junction unmatched. CDR3 in amino acids: CASRPLLAGGPTDTQYF. CDR3 coding DNA: TGTGCCAGCAGACCCCTGCTAGCGGGAGGGCCCACAGATACGCAGTATTTT.

The J gene is TRBJ1-2, the V gene TRBV2; unclear D gene. With 8 bases removed from V and 8 bases from J, the gap between germline ends came to 12 bases. CDR1 is SNHLY, CDR2 FYNNEI, per germline. The length of the CDR3 is 11 residues. CDR3 DNA: TGTGCCAGCCATTTGAGCTACGGCTACACCTTC. This codes for CASHLSYGYTF.

This clonotype was recorded once. The chain is built from TRBV7-2 and TRBJ2-7; either TRBD1 or TRBD2 may fit D (5 bases each). The germline CDR1 and CDR2 sequences are SGHTA and FQGNSA. The germline V and J ends were trimmed by 4 bases and 1 base, with 17 bases remaining between them. The CDR3 covers 16 residues. Written as DNA, the CDR3 is TGTGCCAGCAGCTCGCGCTACCGGGACGGATCCTACGAGCAGTACTTC. Amino acid sequence: CASSSRYRDGSYEQYF.

The chain joins TRBV27 to TRBJ1-4; D remains unclear. Germline V gene sequence: CDR1 MNHEY, CDR2 SMNVEV (reference sequence). Trimming cost V 0 bases and J 8 bases, with 13 bases left between them. The CDR3 consists of 15 residues. CDR3 bases: TGTGCCAGCAGTTTATCGAGGAGGGTTGGGGAAAAACTGTTTTTT. The encoded protein is CASSLSRRVGEKLFF. The full variable domain, in which reference TRBV27 and TRBJ1-4 provide the parts outside the CDR3, is EAQVTQNPRYLITVTGKKLTVTCSQNMNHEYMSWYRQDPGLGLRQIYYSMNVEVTDKGDVPEGYKVSRKEKRNFPLILESPSPNQTSLYFCASSLSRRVGEKLFFGSGTQLSVL.

The V and J genes are TRBV21-1 and TRBJ2-5; the D call of TRBD1 is as the table states it, not checked on the DNA. TRBV21-1 is termed a pseudogene. The CDR3 length is 14 residues. The CDR3 bases are TGTGCCAGCAGGGGGACGCCCCATGTACAGACCCAGTACTTC. Translating gives CASRGTPHVQTQYF.

The chain's CDR3 is CSVERQINEQFF. The CDR3 coding sequence is TGCAGCGTTGAAAGACAGATCAATGAGCAGTTCTTC. The chain is built from TRBV29-1 and TRBJ2-1, with D perhaps TRBD1 (5 bases). Trimming removed 2 bases at V and 6 bases at J, with 8 bases between. Germline V CDR1 and CDR2: SQVTM, ANQGSEA. This CDR3 region has 12 residues.

This chain joins TRBV7-9 and TRBJ2-3, with D unresolved. The CDR3 has 13 residues. Germline V gene data show CDR1 as SEHNR and CDR2 as FQNEAQ (reference sequence). Trimming shortened V by 1 base and J by 4 bases, and 6 bases separated the two germline ends. Written as DNA, the CDR3 is TGTGCCAGCAGCTTAGAGCCGGCAGATACGCAGTATTTT. Protein sequence: CASSLEPADTQYF.

The chain couples TRBV30 to TRBJ2-3; D not resolved. V was pared by 2 bases and J by 5 bases, with 5 bases between. This CDR3 has 11 amino acids. Germline V gene data show CDR1 as GTSNPN and CDR2 as SVGIG (reference sequence). CDR3: CAWSTKDTQYF. DNA of the CDR3: TGTGCCTGGAGTACCAAAGATACGCAGTATTTT.

The chain combines TRBV25-1 with TRBJ2-1; the D gene is possibly TRBD2 (5 bases). This CDR3 has 15 residues. The V end lost 3 bases, the J end lost 3 bases, and 12 bases lay between the germline ends. In germline, CDR1 is MGHDK, CDR2 SYGVNS. The CDR3 loop reads CASSDPSSRYNEQFF. CDR3 in DNA: TGTGCCAGCAGTGATCCTAGCAGCCGCTACAATGAGCAGTTCTTC. Together with reference TRBV25-1 and TRBJ2-1, the CDR3 gives the full variable domain: EADIYQTPRYLVIGTGKKITLECSQTMGHDKMYWYQQDPGMELHLIHYSYGVNSTEKGDLSSESTVSRIRTEHFPLTLESARPSHTSQYLCASSDPSSRYNEQFFGPGTRLTVL.

This chain links TRBV12-3 or TRBV12-4 with TRBJ1-5; D remains ambiguous. V lost 8 bases and J lost 5, with 16 bases in between. There are 14 residues in the CDR3. CDR3 coding DNA: TGTGCCAGCTCCGGGCCCTCCCGGGATCAGCCCCAGCATTTT. As protein: CASSGPSRDQPQHF.

The chain joins TRBV7-3 to TRBJ2-2; D is possibly TRBD2 (5 bases). The ends were cut back, 2 bases at V and 5 bases at J, with 9 bases in the middle. The CDR3 runs to 14 residues. Germline CDR1 and CDR2: SGHTA and FQGTGA. CDR3 bases: TGTGCCAGCAGCTTATTCCTAGCAACCGGGGAGCTGTTTTTT. Its translation is CASSLFLATGELFF.